The 25 T cell receptor beta chains given below trace back to one sample, sequenced in a study of T cells after yellow fever vaccination. One entry per CDR3 protein, called by TCRdb with MiXCR from the 5' RACE reads. The table lists 620,000 or so distinct CDR3 sequences, less than 20% of them singletons, with roughly 17% in the top ten. This material consisted of PBMCs, taken 4 to 5 days after the first yellow fever vaccination. The receptor source for this set is a man aged 18 to 35 who received the YFV17D yellow fever vaccine.

This clonotype was seen a few times. This sequence joins TRBV7-2 and TRBJ1-1, with no clear D. The CDR3 covers 15 residues. V was shortened by 2 bases and J by 5 bases, with 15 bases between the two germline ends. From germline, CDR1 is SGHTA and CDR2 FQGNSA. The CDR3 protein is CASSLSGGWRTEAFF. CDR3 nucleotide sequence: TGTGCCAGCAGCTTATCTGGAGGTTGGCGGACTGAAGCTTTCTTT.

In DNA form, the CDR3 reads TGCAGTGCCCCCCCGGTAGGGGTTTTTAAAGAGACCCAGTACTTC. Translated, it gives CSAPPVGVFKETQYF. The chain couples TRBV20-1 to TRBJ2-5, with D perhaps matching TRBD1 (5 bases). The V and J ends lost 6 bases and 3 bases respectively, with 20 bases between them. The CDR3 consists of 15 residues. Germline lookup yields CDR1 DFQATT and CDR2 SNEGSKA (reference sequence).

This clonotype was counted at least ten times. The chain carries TRBV23-1 and TRBJ2-7; D call uncertain. TRBV23-1 is reported as an ORF; its role is uncertain. V lost 6 bases to trimming and J lost 2 bases, with 5 bases between them. This CDR3 has 11 residues. CDR3: CASSSTYEQYV. As DNA, the CDR3 is TGCGCCAGCAGCTCAACCTACGAGCAGTACGTC.

The rearrangement uses TRBV7-3 and TRBJ2-2; no firm D call. The CDR3 length is 14 residues. The V gene's germline CDR1 is SGHTA and CDR2 FQGTGA. The germline V and J ends were trimmed by 1 base and 6 bases, with 9 bases remaining between them. CDR3 nucleotide sequence: TGTGCCAGCAGCTTAATGGCCCCCGCCGGGGAGCTGTTTTTT. It specifies CASSLMAPAGELFF.

This clonotype turned up a few times. The chain couples TRBV5-6 to TRBJ2-5, with D maybe TRBD1 (5 bases). V dropped 4 bases and J dropped 3 bases, with 19 bases sitting between them. The CDR3 runs 16 residues. Per germline, CDR1 SGHDT and CDR2 YYEEEE. The CDR3 sequence: CASSQRPGKLKETQYF. In DNA, the CDR3 is TGTGCCAGCAGCCAACGCCCAGGGAAGCTGAAAGAGACCCAGTACTTC.

The chain couples TRBV5-4 to TRBJ2-3; D is perhaps TRBD2 (5 bases). The germline gives CDR1 SGHNT, CDR2 YYREEE (reference sequence). CDR3 length: 16 residues. The V gene lost 1 base and the J gene lost 1 base, with 13 bases spanning the gap. The CDR3 here is CASSLRITGGTDTQYF. DNA of the CDR3: TGTGCCAGCAGCTTGCGAATTACCGGGGGCACAGATACGCAGTATTTT.

The chain's CDR3 is CASSPTRLSYNEQFF. The CDR3 nucleotides are TGTGCCAGCTCACCAACCCGGCTTTCCTACAATGAGCAGTTCTTC. This chain joins TRBV18 and TRBJ2-1; D gene unclear. This CDR3 contains 15 residues. V was clipped by 2 bases and J by 1 base, with 9 bases between them. Germline CDR1 and CDR2: KGHSH and LQKENI.

This clonotype was seen only a few times. In DNA form, the CDR3 reads TGTGCCAGCAGCCCTGGGACAGCTGAGTTGAATGAGCAGTTCTTC. Translated: CASSPGTAELNEQFF. The chain combines TRBV7-3 with TRBJ2-1; 7 nucleotides agree with TRBD1. The CDR3 runs to 15 residues. V trimming: 5 bases; J trimming: 7 bases; junction bases outside the gene matches: 11. Germline loops: CDR1 SGHTA, CDR2 FQGTGA. The full variable domain, with the rest looked up from reference TRBV7-3 and TRBJ2-1, is GAGVSQTPSNKVTEKGKYVELRCDPISGHTALYWYRQSLGQGPEFLIYFQGTGAADDSGLPNDRFFAVRPEGSVSTLKIQRTERGDSAVYLCASSPGTAELNEQFFGPGTRLTVL.

The genes are TRBV6-4 and TRBJ2-7; D gene unclear. CDR3 length equals 14 residues. V dropped 2 bases and J dropped 0 bases, with 8 bases sitting between them. Germline-derived CDR1 and CDR2 are MRHNA and SNTAGT. The DNA of the CDR3 is TGTGCCAGCAGTGACATAGATCCCTCCTACGAGCAGTACGTC. Protein sequence: CASSDIDPSYEQYV.

This clonotype showed up many times. The chain links TRBV4-1 to TRBJ1-2; the D is unclear. Trimming left V 1 base short and J 8 bases short, with 11 bases between. The CDR3 loop spans 13 amino acids. In germline, CDR1 is MGHRA, CDR2 YSYEKL. The CDR3 loop reads CASSQVARRGYTF. CDR3 nucleotide sequence: TGCGCCAGCAGCCAAGTAGCCCGGCGCGGCTACACCTTC.

This clonotype was counted between two and nine times. The rearrangement joins TRBV6-1 to TRBJ2-7, with 11 bases fitting TRBD2. Germline loops: CDR1 MNHNS, CDR2 SASEGT. The CDR3 covers 14 residues. V trimming: 7 bases; J trimming: 2 bases; junction bases outside the gene matches: 4. CDR3 DNA sequence: TGTGCCAGCATCTCGACTAGCGGGACCTACGAGCAGTACTTC. It encodes CASISTSGTYEQYF.

This clonotype was counted a few times. The chain employs TRBV4-1 and TRBJ2-4, with 12 bases matching TRBD2. V dropped 1 base and J dropped 6; count of bases not matched to a gene: 10. The length of the CDR3 is 18 residues. Germline CDR1 and CDR2: MGHRA and YSYEKL. The CDR3 DNA reads as TGCGCCAGCAGCCAAGCCTCTAGCGGGGGGGCCGGGGGAAACATTCAGTACTTC. This encodes CASSQASSGGAGGNIQYF.

The chain couples TRBV5-1 to TRBJ1-2, with D uncertain. The CDR3 is made up of 14 amino acids. V lost 4 bases to trimming and J lost 5 bases, with 15 bases between them. The germline V gene has CDR1 SGHRS and CDR2 YFSETQ. This CDR3 is CASSDPPGVYGYTF. For the CDR3, the DNA is TGCGCCAGCAGCGACCCTCCTGGTGTATATGGCTACACCTTC. The whole variable domain, filled in from reference TRBV5-1 and TRBJ1-2, reads KAGVTQTPRYLIKTRGQQVTLSCSPISGHRSVSWYQQTPGQGLQFLFEYFSETQRNKGNFPGRFSGRQFSNSRSEMNVSTLELGDSALYLCASSDPPGVYGYTFGSGTRLTVV.

The chain combines TRBV6-2 or TRBV6-3 with TRBJ2-3; maybe TRBD2 (5 bases). Trimming removed 7 bases from V and 2 bases from J, with 16 bases in between. Per the germline V gene, CDR1 is MNHEY and CDR2 is SVGEGT. The CDR3 is 15 residues long. The CDR3 bases are TGTGCCAGCAACGACTTTGGGGAGCCCACAGATACGCAGTATTTT. It codes for CASNDFGEPTDTQYF.

This clonotype came up a few times. This chain uses TRBV11-2 with TRBJ1-6; maybe TRBD1 (6 bases). Germline values: CDR1 SGHAT, CDR2 FQNNGV. CDR3 size: 14 residues. Trimming cost V 4 bases and J 7 bases, with 11 bases left between them. The CDR3, as DNA: TGTGCCAGCAGCTCCCCAGGGGAAAATTCACCCCTCCACTTT. It encodes CASSSPGENSPLHF.

The chain combines TRBV20-1 with TRBJ1-6; 8 nucleotides align to TRBD1. In germline, CDR1 is DFQATT, CDR2 SNEGSKA (reference sequence). With V trimmed by 5 bases and J by 8 bases, 8 bases remained unmatched. The length of the CDR3 is 14 residues. CDR3 coding DNA: TGCAGTGCTCCAAGGACAGGGAGTGATTCACCCCTCCACTTT. It encodes CSAPRTGSDSPLHF.

This clonotype was detected only a few times. The rearrangement uses TRBV5-4 and TRBJ2-3, with D possibly TRBD1 on 5 matching bases. Germline-derived CDR1 and CDR2 are SGHNT and YYREEE (reference sequence). V lost 3 bases, J lost 4 bases, and 18 bases lay in between. This CDR3 is 16 amino acids long. CDR3: CASSWAGRVAADTQYF. In DNA, the CDR3 is TGTGCCAGCAGCTGGGCTGGCAGGGTGGCGGCAGATACGCAGTATTTT.

This chain joins TRBV7-9 and TRBJ1-3; no definite D call. Trimming cost V 5 bases and J 8 bases, with 16 bases left between them. CDR1 SEHNR and CDR2 FQNEAQ come from the germline V gene (reference sequence). The CDR3 sequence is 14 residues long. The CDR3 sequence is CASSRGDLSDTIYF. CDR3 bases: TGTGCCAGCAGCAGAGGCGATCTGTCGGACACCATATATTTT.

V is TRBV30 and J is TRBJ2-7; D is uncertain. Germline V gene data show CDR1 as GTSNPN and CDR2 as SVGIG (reference sequence). V lost 0 bases and J lost 6, with 9 bases in between. CDR3 length: 12 amino acids. CDR3 loop: CAWSVMSAEQYF. For the CDR3, the DNA is TGTGCCTGGAGTGTGATGTCCGCCGAGCAGTACTTC. The full variable domain, its missing parts supplied by reference TRBV30 and TRBJ2-7, is SQTIHQWPATLVQPVGSPLSLECTVEGTSNPNLYWYRQAAGRGLQLLFYSVGIGQISSEVPQNLSASRPQDRQFILSSKKLLLSDSGFYLCAWSVMSAEQYFGPGTRLTVT.

This clonotype was seen at least ten times. This chain connects TRBV5-1 to TRBJ2-1; 9 bases map to TRBD2. Trimming took 0 bases from V and 5 from J; bases not matched to a gene: 0. Germline CDR1 and CDR2: SGHRS and YFSETQ. This CDR3 has 14 amino acids. CDR3: CASSLGTSDNEQFF. In DNA form, the CDR3 reads TGCGCCAGCAGCTTGGGGACTAGCGACAATGAGCAGTTCTTC. Using reference TRBV5-1 and TRBJ2-1 for the parts outside the CDR3, the full variable domain is KAGVTQTPRYLIKTRGQQVTLSCSPISGHRSVSWYQQTPGQGLQFLFEYFSETQRNKGNFPGRFSGRQFSNSRSEMNVSTLELGDSALYLCASSLGTSDNEQFFGPGTRLTVL.

This clonotype occurred many times. The V and J genes are TRBV20-1 and TRBJ2-2; 9 bases match TRBD2. There are 15 residues in the CDR3. From germline, CDR1 is DFQATT and CDR2 SNEGSKA (reference sequence). J was trimmed by 5 bases and V by 6 bases; bases with no gene match: 10. DNA of the CDR3: TGCAGTGCCCCCCGGGCGGGGGGGGATACCGGGGAGCTGTTTTTT. This translates into CSAPRAGGDTGELFF.

The chain links TRBV28 to TRBJ2-1; D might be TRBD1 or TRBD2, each matching 5 bases. The CDR3 runs 15 residues. V lost 5 bases and J lost 0, with 11 bases in between. Germline V gives CDR1 MDHEN, CDR2 SYDVKM. The DNA of the CDR3 is TGTGCCAGCAGTGCACTAGACAGCTCCTACAATGAGCAGTTCTTC. Encoded protein: CASSALDSSYNEQFF.

This clonotype appeared a few times. V usage is TRBV7-2 and J usage is TRBJ2-1; 7 bases fit TRBD2. Germline V gives CDR1 SGHTA, CDR2 FQGNSA. With V trimmed by 5 bases and J by 4 bases, 5 bases remained unmatched. The CDR3 is made up of 14 amino acids. CDR3: CASSPRRGYNEQFF. The DNA for the CDR3 is TGTGCCAGCAGCCCACGGCGGGGGTACAATGAGCAGTTCTTC. Using reference TRBV7-2 and TRBJ2-1 for the parts outside the CDR3, the full variable domain is GAGVSQSPSNKVTEKGKDVELRCDPISGHTALYWYRQSLGQGLEFLIYFQGNSAPDKSGLPSDRFSAERTGGSVSTLTIQRTQQEDSAVYLCASSPRRGYNEQFFGPGTRLTVL.

The CDR3 DNA is TGTGCCAGCAGTCCGACAAACGCCTACGAGCAGTACTTC. Translated: CASSPTNAYEQYF. This chain joins TRBV6-1 and TRBJ2-7; no clear D gene. The length of the CDR3 is 13 residues. V lost 5 bases and J 2 bases, leaving 10 bases between the germline ends. The V gene's germline CDR1 is MNHNS and CDR2 SASEGT.

This clonotype was detected a few times. The chain links TRBV5-1 to TRBJ2-5; D may match TRBD1 or TRBD2 (6 bases each). Germline V gene data show CDR1 as SGHRS and CDR2 as YFSETQ. The CDR3 loop spans 15 amino acids. The germline V and J ends were trimmed by 5 bases and 2 bases, with 16 bases remaining between them. The CDR3: CASRGGSKLQETQYF. The CDR3 DNA reads as TGCGCCAGCAGGGGGGGCAGCAAACTTCAAGAGACCCAGTACTTC.